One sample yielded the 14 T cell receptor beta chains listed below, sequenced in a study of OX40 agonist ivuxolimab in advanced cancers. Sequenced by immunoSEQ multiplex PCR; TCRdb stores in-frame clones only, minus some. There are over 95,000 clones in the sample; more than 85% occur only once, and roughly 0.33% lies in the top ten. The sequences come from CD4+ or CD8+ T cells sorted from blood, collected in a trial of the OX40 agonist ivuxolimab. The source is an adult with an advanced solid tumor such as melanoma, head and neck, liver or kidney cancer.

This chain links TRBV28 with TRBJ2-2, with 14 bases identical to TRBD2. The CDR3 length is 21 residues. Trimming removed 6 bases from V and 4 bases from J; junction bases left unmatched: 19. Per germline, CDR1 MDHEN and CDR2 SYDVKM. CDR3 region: CASSQLYGTSGSRIRTGELFF. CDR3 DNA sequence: TGTGCCAGCAGCCAGCTTTACGGGACTAGCGGGAGTAGAATTCGCACCGGGGAGCTGTTTTTT. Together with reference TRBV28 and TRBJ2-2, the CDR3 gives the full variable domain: DVKVTQSSRYLVKRTGEKVFLECVQDMDHENMFWYRQDPGLGLRLIYFSYDVKMKEKGDIPEGYSVSREKKERFSLILESASTNQTSMYLCASSQLYGTSGSRIRTGELFFGEGSRLTVL.

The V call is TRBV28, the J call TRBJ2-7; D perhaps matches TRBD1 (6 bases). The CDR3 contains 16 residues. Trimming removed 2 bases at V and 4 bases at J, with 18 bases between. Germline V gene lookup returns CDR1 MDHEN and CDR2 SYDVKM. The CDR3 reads CASSLDFRGRGYEQYF. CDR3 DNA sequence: TGTGCCAGCAGTTTAGACTTTAGGGGGAGAGGTTACGAGCAGTACTTC.

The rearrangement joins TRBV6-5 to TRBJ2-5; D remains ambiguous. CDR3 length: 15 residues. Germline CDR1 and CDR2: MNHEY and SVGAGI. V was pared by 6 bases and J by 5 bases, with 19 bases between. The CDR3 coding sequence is TGTGCCAGCAGCCCCCGGGTGGCCGGGCTGGAGACCCAGTACTTC. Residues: CASSPRVAGLETQYF.

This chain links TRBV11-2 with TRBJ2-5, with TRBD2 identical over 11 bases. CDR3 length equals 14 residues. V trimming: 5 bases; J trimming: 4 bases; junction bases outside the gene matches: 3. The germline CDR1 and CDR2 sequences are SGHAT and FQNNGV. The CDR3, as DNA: TGTGCCAGCAGCCGAGGACTAGCGGGAGAGACCCAGTACTTC. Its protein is CASSRGLAGETQYF. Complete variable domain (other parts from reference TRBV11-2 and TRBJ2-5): EAGVAQSPRYKIIEKRQSVAFWCNPISGHATLYWYQQILGQGPKLLIQFQNNGVVDDSQLPKDRFSAERLKGVDSTLKIQPAKLEDSAVYLCASSRGLAGETQYFGPGTRLLVL.

In nucleotides, the CDR3 is TGCGCCAGCAGCCAAGGTCGACAGGGCCTGAGTGGCTACACCTTC. Residues: CASSQGRQGLSGYTF. The chain has TRBV4-3 and TRBJ1-2; 7 nucleotides line up with TRBD1. Trimming cost V 1 base and J 7 bases; bases outside gene matches: 9. CDR1 LGHNA and CDR2 YSLEER come from the germline V gene. CDR3 size: 15 residues.

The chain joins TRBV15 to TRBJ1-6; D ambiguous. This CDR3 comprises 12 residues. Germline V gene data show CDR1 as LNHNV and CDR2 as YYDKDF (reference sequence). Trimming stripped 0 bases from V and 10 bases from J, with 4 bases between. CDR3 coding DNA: TGTGCCACCAGCAGAGATCGGTCACCCCTCCACTTT. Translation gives CATSRDRSPLHF.

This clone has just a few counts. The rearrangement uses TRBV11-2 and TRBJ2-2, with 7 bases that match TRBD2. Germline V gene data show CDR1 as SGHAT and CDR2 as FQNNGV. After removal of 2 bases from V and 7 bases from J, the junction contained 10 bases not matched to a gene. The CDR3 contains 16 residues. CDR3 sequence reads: CASSLSAAGYGGELFF. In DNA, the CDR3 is TGTGCCAGCAGCTTATCCGCAGCGGGGTATGGCGGGGAGCTGTTTTTT. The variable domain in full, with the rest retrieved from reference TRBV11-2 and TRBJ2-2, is EAGVAQSPRYKIIEKRQSVAFWCNPISGHATLYWYQQILGQGPKLLIQFQNNGVVDDSQLPKDRFSAERLKGVDSTLKIQPAKLEDSAVYLCASSLSAAGYGGELFFGEGSRLTVL.

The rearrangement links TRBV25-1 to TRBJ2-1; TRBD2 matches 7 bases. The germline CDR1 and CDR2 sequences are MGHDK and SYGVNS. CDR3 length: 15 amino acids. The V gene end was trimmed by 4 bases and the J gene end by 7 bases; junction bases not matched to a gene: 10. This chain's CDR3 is CASSAGAGPGNEQFF. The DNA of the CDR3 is TGTGCCAGCAGTGCCGGAGCGGGACCTGGAAATGAGCAGTTCTTC.

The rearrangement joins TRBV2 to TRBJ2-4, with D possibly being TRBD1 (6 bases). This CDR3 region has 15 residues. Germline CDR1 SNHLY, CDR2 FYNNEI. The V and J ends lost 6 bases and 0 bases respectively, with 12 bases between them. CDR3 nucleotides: TGTGCCAGCAGGGACAGTATCTTAGCCAAAAACATTCAGTACTTC. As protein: CASRDSILAKNIQYF.

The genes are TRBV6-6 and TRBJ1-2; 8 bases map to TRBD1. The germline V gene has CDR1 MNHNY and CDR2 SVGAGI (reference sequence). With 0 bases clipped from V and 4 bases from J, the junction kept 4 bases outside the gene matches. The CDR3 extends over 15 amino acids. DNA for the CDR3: TGTGCCAGCAGTTACTCGGGGACAGGAGGCTATGGCTACACCTTC. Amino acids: CASSYSGTGGYGYTF.

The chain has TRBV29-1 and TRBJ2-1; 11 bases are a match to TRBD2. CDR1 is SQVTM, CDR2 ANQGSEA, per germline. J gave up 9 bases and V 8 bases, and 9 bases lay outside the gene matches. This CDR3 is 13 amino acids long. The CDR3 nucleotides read TGCAGCCTTTTAGCGGGAGGGCCGAGTGAGCAGTTCTTC. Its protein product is CSLLAGGPSEQFF.

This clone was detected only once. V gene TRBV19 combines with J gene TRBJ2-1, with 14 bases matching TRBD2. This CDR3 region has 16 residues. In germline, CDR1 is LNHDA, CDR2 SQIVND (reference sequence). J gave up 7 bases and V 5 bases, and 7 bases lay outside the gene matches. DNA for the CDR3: TGTGCCAGTAGTGCGGGACTAGCGGGAGCTAGGAATGAGCAGTTCTTC. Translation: CASSAGLAGARNEQFF. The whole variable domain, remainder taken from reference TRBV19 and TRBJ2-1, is DGGITQSPKYLFRKEGQNVTLSCEQNLNHDAMYWYRQDPGQGLRLIYYSQIVNDFQKGDIAEGYSVSREKKESFPLTVTSAQKNPTAFYLCASSAGLAGARNEQFFGPGTRLTVL.

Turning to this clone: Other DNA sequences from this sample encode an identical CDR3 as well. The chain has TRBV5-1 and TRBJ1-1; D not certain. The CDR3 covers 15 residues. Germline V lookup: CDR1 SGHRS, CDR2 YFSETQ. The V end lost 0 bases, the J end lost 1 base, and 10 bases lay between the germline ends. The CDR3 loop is CASSLDSIGNTEAFF. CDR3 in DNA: TGCGCCAGCAGCTTGGACAGTATTGGGAACACTGAAGCTTTCTTT.

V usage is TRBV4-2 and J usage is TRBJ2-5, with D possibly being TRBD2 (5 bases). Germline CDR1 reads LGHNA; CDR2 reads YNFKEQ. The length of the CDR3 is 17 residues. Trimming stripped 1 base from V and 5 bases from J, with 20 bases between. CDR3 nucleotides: TGTGCCAGCAGCCAAGCTGGGGTCGGAGGCGACGGGGAGACCCAGTACTTC. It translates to CASSQAGVGGDGETQYF.